Reported below is one T cell receptor (beta chain). Original analysis: Quantification of nucleated cells was approximated via reference gene primer amplification. Sequencing used immunoSEQ multiplex PCR; TCRdb keeps in-frame clones, though not all of them. Clone size and the V and J calls come from that table; the DNA yielded D and trimming. The sample contains 100,000 to 150,000 clones, less than 75% of which appear only once. This CDR3 is built from 16 residues. The V gene's germline CDR1 is SGHVS and CDR2 FNYEAQ. V lost 1 base, J lost 5 bases, and 17 bases lay in between. This sample is part of a study of blood T cell repertoires in COVID-19. Study-level background: COVID-19 samples, acute and convalescent, were from the United States, Italy and Spain. Nucleic acid was either cDNA or gDNA, and it came from T cells, B-cell-depleted T cells, or PBMCs.

The source is a human donor with acute or convalescent COVID-19. The donor label of this sample is uncertain. The sample taken for sequencing was peripheral blood. The rearrangement links TRBV7-6 to TRBJ1-1; weak D call: TRBD1 (6 bases). DNA for the CDR3: TGTGCCAGCAGCTTAGGGGCCCTGGGGGCGCGGACTGAAGCTTTCTTT. It translates to CASSLGALGARTEAFF.